Shown below are 26 T cell receptor beta chains from a single sample sequenced in a study of blood T cell repertoires in COVID-19. This table comes from immunoSEQ multiplex PCR, and its TCRdb copy is limited to in-frame clones, with some not included. The sample gives around 130,000 clones, 65% to 85% of which show up once; about 15% is in the top ten. The sample taken for sequencing was peripheral blood. These receptors were obtained from a woman older than 75 with acute or convalescent COVID-19.

This clone was picked up one time. The gene calls are TRBV27 and TRBJ1-5; D might be TRBD1 (6 bases). Germline CDR1 MNHEY, CDR2 SMNVEV (reference sequence). Trimming took off 1 base at V and 7 bases at J, with 11 bases between the two ends. The CDR3 is 14 amino acids. DNA for the CDR3: TGTGCCAGCAGTTTATGGCCAGGGGAACAGCCCCAGCATTTT. Residues: CASSLWPGEQPQHF.

This clone was seen a single time. This chain uses TRBV9 with TRBJ2-2; 7 bases are shared with TRBD2. CDR3 length: 16 amino acids. Germline V lookup: CDR1 SGDLS, CDR2 YYNGEE. The V gene end was trimmed by 7 bases and the J gene end by 5 bases; junction bases not matched to a gene: 14. Here the CDR3 DNA reads TGTGCCAGCGGGGCTAAATGGCAGGGAGGGACCGGGGAGCTGTTTTTT. Translating gives CASGAKWQGGTGELFF.

Comments on this clone: The germline gene is not matched at one end of the junction; a read error may be the cause. Other DNA sequences within the sample encode an identical CDR3. The DNA of the CDR3 is TGTGCCAGCAGTCGCGGGACAGGGGACACCGGGGAACTGTTTTTT. Its protein product is CASSRGTGDTGELFF. The chain has TRBV6-5 and TRBJ2-2; 10 bases are shared with TRBD1. CDR3 length equals 15 residues. The germline gives CDR1 MNHEY, CDR2 SVGAGI.

This clone occurred once. The chain combines TRBV19 with TRBJ1-3; D call uncertain. CDR3 length equals 14 residues. V was trimmed by 6 bases and J by 8 bases, leaving 17 bases between them. The germline V gene has CDR1 LNHDA and CDR2 SQIVND (reference sequence). CDR3 region: CASSTLGALDTIYF. The CDR3 DNA is TGTGCCAGTAGCACACTGGGAGCCCTGGACACCATATATTTT.

This chain links TRBV5-1 with TRBJ1-6; D uncertain. CDR1 is SGHRS and CDR2 is YFSETQ in the germline V gene. The V end was cut by 4 bases, the J end by 6 bases, with 14 bases between. This CDR3 is 15 amino acids long. CDR3 sequence reads: CASSRLEGSNSPLHF. The CDR3 region has the DNA TGCGCCAGCAGCCGCCTTGAGGGATCTAATTCACCCCTCCACTTT.

This rearrangement joins TRBV7-9 to TRBJ2-5; D is undetermined. The CDR3 has 11 amino acids. Germline V gene data show CDR1 as SEHNR and CDR2 as FQNEAQ (reference sequence). The V end was cut by 4 bases, the J end by 2 bases, with 2 bases between. The CDR3 loop reads CASSSQETQYF. CDR3 DNA: TGTGCCAGCAGCTCACAAGAGACCCAGTACTTC.

The CDR3 coding sequence is TGCGCCAGCAGCCCGCGACAGGGGGGGGCTGGAAACACCATATATTTT. Translating it yields CASSPRQGGAGNTIYF. The chain employs TRBV4-1 and TRBJ1-3, with 9 bases that match TRBD1. Trimming at V came to 4 bases and at J to 2 bases, leaving 6 bases not matched to a gene. Germline CDR1 is MGHRA and CDR2 is YSYEKL. This CDR3 has 16 amino acids.

The genes are TRBV10-2 and TRBJ1-2; tentative D call: TRBD1 (5 bases). The CDR3 consists of 13 residues. Germline-derived CDR1 and CDR2 are WSHSY and SAAADI. V was shortened by 3 bases and J by 8 bases, with 13 bases between the two germline ends. The CDR3 DNA reads TGCGCCAGCAGTGACCCAGCGGGGGTCGGCTACACCTTC. As protein: CASSDPAGVGYTF.

The CDR3 DNA reads as TGTGCCAGTAGTCTGACTAGCGGGGCATCCTACGAGCAGTACTTC. Protein sequence: CASSLTSGASYEQYF. This chain connects TRBV19 to TRBJ2-7; 11 nucleotides line up with TRBD2. Germline V lookup: CDR1 LNHDA, CDR2 SQIVND (reference sequence). The CDR3 length is 15 residues. V lost 5 bases to trimming and J lost 1 base; unmatched junction nucleotides: 4. The entire variable domain, with the rest obtained from reference TRBV19 and TRBJ2-7, is as follows: DGGITQSPKYLFRKEGQNVTLSCEQNLNHDAMYWYRQDPGQGLRLIYYSQIVNDFQKGDIAEGYSVSREKKESFPLTVTSAQKNPTAFYLCASSLTSGASYEQYFGPGTRLTVT.

The chain is built from TRBV11-1 and TRBJ2-7; D remains unclear. The CDR3 is made up of 13 amino acids. The ends were cut back, 0 bases at V and 4 bases at J, with 7 bases in the middle. The germline V gene has CDR1 SGHAT and CDR2 FQDESV (reference sequence). This CDR3 reads CASSLAQCYEQYF. The CDR3 DNA reads as TGTGCCAGCAGCTTAGCCCAGTGTTACGAGCAGTACTTC.

V usage is TRBV4-1 and J usage is TRBJ1-3, with TRBD1 matching 8 bases. The CDR3 loop spans 19 amino acids. Germline V CDR1 and CDR2: MGHRA, YSYEKL. V lost 0 bases to trimming and J lost 7 bases; unmatched junction nucleotides: 17. The CDR3 here is CASSQDFQGGQGLGNTIYF. Here the CDR3 DNA reads TGCGCCAGCAGCCAAGACTTCCAAGGCGGACAGGGTTTGGGTAACACCATATATTTT.

The chain employs TRBV3-1 (or the pseudogene TRBV3-2) and TRBJ1-5; D not resolved. Trimming pared 1 base from V and 4 bases from J, leaving 5 bases between. CDR1 is LGHDT and CDR2 is YNNKEL in the germline V gene (reference sequence). The CDR3 spans 13 residues. The CDR3 DNA sequence: TGTGCCAGCAGCCAAGGAGATAATCAGCCCCAGCATTTT. Translating it yields CASSQGDNQPQHF.

This rearrangement joins TRBV7-2 to TRBJ2-7; 10 nucleotides line up with TRBD2. CDR1 and CDR2 (germline): SGHTA, FQGNSA. The CDR3 loop spans 15 amino acids. The V segment lost 1 base and the J segment 2 bases; nucleotides outside the gene matches: 2. Written as DNA, the CDR3 is TGTGCCAGCAGCTTAGAGAGCGGGAGGGCCTACGAGCAGTACTTC. Amino acid sequence: CASSLESGRAYEQYF.

The rearrangement links TRBV4-1 to TRBJ2-7; 11 bases fit TRBD2. Germline assignment: CDR1 MGHRA and CDR2 YSYEKL. J lost 3 bases, V lost 0 bases, and 10 bases had no gene match. The CDR3 extends over 18 amino acids. The CDR3 protein is CASSQDPTSGMVGYEQYF. CDR3 coding DNA: TGCGCCAGCAGCCAAGACCCGACTAGCGGGATGGTTGGCTACGAGCAGTACTTC.

The chain employs TRBV11-2 and TRBJ2-7, with D hard to call. CDR1 SGHAT and CDR2 FQNNGV come from the germline V gene. The V end was cut by 4 bases, the J end by 7 bases, with 17 bases between. The CDR3 covers 14 residues. The CDR3 loop reads CASSYLAGLEEQYF. In DNA form, the CDR3 reads TGTGCCAGCAGCTACCTCGCCGGCTTGGAGGAGCAGTACTTC.

This clone has more than one count but fewer than ten. The V call is TRBV6-2 or TRBV6-3, the J call TRBJ1-6; D may be TRBD1 (6 bases). V dropped 2 bases and J dropped 9 bases, with 11 bases sitting between them. Germline values: CDR1 MNHEY, CDR2 SVGEGT. The CDR3 runs to 14 residues. The chain's CDR3 is CASSYEGHLSPLHF. CDR3 nucleotide sequence: TGTGCCAGCAGTTACGAGGGACACCTTTCACCCCTCCACTTT.

The chain couples TRBV19 to TRBJ2-3, with a tentative D call TRBD1 (6 bases). Trimming shortened V by 1 base and J by 6 bases, and 14 bases separated the two germline ends. The CDR3 runs to 15 residues. Germline V gene data show CDR1 as LNHDA and CDR2 as SQIVND (reference sequence). Here the CDR3 reads CASSIAMQGMDTQYF. The CDR3 DNA follows: TGTGCCAGTAGTATAGCCATGCAGGGGATGGATACGCAGTATTTT.

This chain links TRBV30 with TRBJ1-4; the D gene is possibly TRBD1 (5 bases). CDR1 GTSNPN and CDR2 SVGIG come from the germline V gene (reference sequence). Trimming left V 4 bases short and J 0 bases short, with 9 bases between. The CDR3 has 14 amino acids. The CDR3 DNA follows: TGTGCCTGGAAGGACACCCCAACTAATGAAAAACTGTTTTTT. This sequence encodes CAWKDTPTNEKLFF. Based on the CDR3 plus reference TRBV30 and TRBJ1-4, the full variable domain is SQTIHQWPATLVQPVGSPLSLECTVEGTSNPNLYWYRQAAGRGLQLLFYSVGIGQISSEVPQNLSASRPQDRQFILSSKKLLLSDSGFYLCAWKDTPTNEKLFFGSGTQLSVL.

The J gene is TRBJ1-5, the V gene TRBV10-2; 12 bases fit TRBD1. This CDR3 has 17 residues. Germline CDR1 is WSHSY and CDR2 is SAAADI. The V and J ends lost 6 bases and 2 bases, in that order; junction bases with no gene match: 8. The CDR3 loop reads CASRGTGGAGGNQPQHF. In nucleotides, the CDR3 is TGCGCCAGCAGGGGGACAGGGGGCGCGGGCGGCAATCAGCCCCAGCATTTT.

The chain is built from TRBV5-4 and TRBJ2-1, with 11 bases identical to TRBD2. The CDR3 is 16 amino acids. The V segment lost 2 bases and the J segment 9 bases; nucleotides outside the gene matches: 10. Germline loops: CDR1 SGHNT, CDR2 YYREEE (reference sequence). CDR3 coding DNA: TGTGCCAGCAGCTTATACGGTAGCGGGGGGGCGGGTGAGCAGTTCTTC. Amino acid sequence: CASSLYGSGGAGEQFF.

On this clone itself: Other DNA sequences within the sample encode an identical CDR3. This chain connects TRBV7-2 to TRBJ1-5, with a possible D match to TRBD1 (6 bases). The ends were cut back, 1 base at V and 2 bases at J, with 9 bases in the middle. The germline gives CDR1 SGHTA, CDR2 FQGNSA. The CDR3 is made up of 15 amino acids. Here the CDR3 DNA reads TGTGCCAGCAGCTTAGGAACAGGGCGCAATCAGCCCCAGCATTTT. Translation: CASSLGTGRNQPQHF.

This clone was seen a single time. V and J are TRBV5-4 and TRBJ2-1, with 13 bases aligning to TRBD2. Trimming at V came to 4 bases and at J to 3 bases, leaving 7 bases not matched to a gene. There are 17 residues in the CDR3. Germline V gene sequence: CDR1 SGHNT, CDR2 YYREEE (reference sequence). CDR3: CASSPGLAGENYNEQFF. In nucleotides, the CDR3 is TGTGCCAGCAGCCCAGGACTAGCGGGAGAGAACTACAATGAGCAGTTCTTC.

This sequence joins TRBV6-5 and TRBJ1-2; D gene unclear. Trimming stripped 6 bases from V and 4 bases from J, with 18 bases between. CDR3 length: 15 residues. Germline assignment: CDR1 MNHEY and CDR2 SVGAGI. The CDR3, as DNA: TGTGCCAGCAGCCCGAATACGGGATCTGCCTATGGCTACACCTTC. Residues: CASSPNTGSAYGYTF.

V is TRBV11-3 and J is TRBJ2-1; 11 bases line up with TRBD2. V dropped 1 base and J dropped 9; count of bases not matched to a gene: 5. CDR1 is SGHNT and CDR2 is YENEEA in the germline V gene. The CDR3 has 15 amino acids. The CDR3 reads CASSLGLAGRSEQFF. Here the CDR3 DNA reads TGTGCCAGCAGCTTAGGACTAGCGGGGCGGTCTGAGCAGTTCTTC.

The gene calls are TRBV4-3 and TRBJ2-3, with 8 bases lining up with TRBD1. The V and J ends lost 0 bases and 1 base, in that order; junction bases with no gene match: 9. CDR3 size: 18 residues. Germline V gives CDR1 LGHNA, CDR2 YSLEER. For the CDR3, the DNA is TGCGCCAGCAGCCAAGATTCAGGGGGCGATATGGGCACAGATACGCAGTATTTT. Its translation: CASSQDSGGDMGTDTQYF.

The chain recombines TRBV2 with TRBJ1-5; 7 bases line up with TRBD1. The CDR3 covers 15 residues. Germline V gene data show CDR1 as SNHLY and CDR2 as FYNNEI. Losses at the gene ends were 5 bases for V and 2 bases for J; bases not matched to a gene: 6. As DNA, the CDR3 is TGTGCCAGCAGTAGTACAGGGGTAGGCAATCAGCCCCAGCATTTT. Its translation: CASSSTGVGNQPQHF.